Detailed here is one TCR beta chain. The data derive from a study of T-cell memory formation after mild COVID-19. Study summary: The two donors had largely donor-specific TCR clusters.

The germline gives CDR1 MNHEY, CDR2 SMNVEV (reference sequence). The V end was cut by 6 bases, the J end by 0 bases, with 6 bases between. The CDR3 has 13 amino acids. A single record per CDR3 protein comes from TCRdb applying MiXCR to the 5' RACE reads. The sample carries under 550,000 distinct CDR3 sequences, 15% to 20% recorded once. This TCR was sampled from an adult woman who had mild COVID-19 (a few samples of this study predate the infection). Cell type and time point are not known. Sequences were obtained from PBMCs or a T cell subset sorted from them (not recorded which). This sequence joins TRBV27 and TRBJ2-4; D is uncertain. Here the CDR3 DNA reads TGTGCCAGCAGGGCTTTAGCCAAAAACATTCAGTACTTC. This translates into CASRALAKNIQYF.